These 10 T cell receptor beta chains originate from one sample sequenced in a study of shared clonotypes between healthy human individuals. Assay used: immunoSEQ multiplex PCR; TCRdb lists only in-frame clones, some missing. The data contain some 600,000 clones, approximately 96% of them seen just once; the ten biggest clones take up around 0.1%. Positive CCR7 selection of CD45RO-negative cells yielded the naive CD8 cells, and terminally differentiated effector memory CD45RA+ cells were excluded. Sequencing used naive CD8+ T cells sorted from blood. The receptors derive from a woman under 40 in good health.

This clone showed up just once. The chain carries TRBV4-2 and TRBJ2-7; no clear D. Germline V gene data show CDR1 as LGHNA and CDR2 as YNFKEQ. CDR3 length: 15 residues. Trimming pared 0 bases from V and 2 bases from J, leaving 11 bases between. CDR3 amino acids: CASSQDRTATYEQYF. Here the CDR3 DNA reads TGTGCCAGCAGCCAAGATCGGACGGCAACCTACGAGCAGTACTTC.

The chain employs TRBV6-5 and TRBJ2-7; the D gene is possibly TRBD2 (5 bases). CDR3 length equals 14 residues. The germline V gene encodes CDR1 MNHEY and CDR2 SVGAGI. The ends were cut back, 4 bases at V and 2 bases at J, with 12 bases in the middle. In nucleotides, the CDR3 is TGTGCCAGCAGTTTTCGGACTCAACCCTACGAGCAGTACTTC. Its translation is CASSFRTQPYEQYF.

This chain links TRBV7-6 with TRBJ2-7; TRBD2 aligns across 8 bases. The length of the CDR3 is 18 residues. Germline CDR1 reads SGHVS; CDR2 reads FNYEAQ. Trimming cost V 1 base and J 5 bases; bases outside gene matches: 16. CDR3 in amino acids: CASSLEPGLGLRGDEQYF. The CDR3 nucleotides read TGTGCCAGCAGCTTAGAACCGGGACTGGGGTTGCGGGGGGACGAGCAGTACTTC.

Concerning this clone itself: Distinct nucleotide sequences in the sample also encode this CDR3. This rearrangement joins TRBV29-1 to TRBJ2-7, with unresolved D. Germline V gene sequence: CDR1 SQVTM, CDR2 ANQGSEA. CDR3 length equals 12 residues. Trimming removed 1 base from V and 0 bases from J, with 4 bases in between. CDR3 bases: TGCAGCGTTGAAGGACTCTCCTACGAGCAGTACTTC. It is translated as CSVEGLSYEQYF.

This rearrangement joins TRBV19 to TRBJ2-2; a weak D match, TRBD2 (6 bases). The CDR3 sequence is 12 residues long. From germline, CDR1 is LNHDA and CDR2 SQIVND (reference sequence). V was cut by 4 bases and J by 9 bases, with 9 bases left in between. The CDR3 region has the DNA TGTGCCAGTAGTACCGGGACTCGGGAGCTGTTTTTT. It specifies CASSTGTRELFF.

V usage is TRBV7-9 and J usage is TRBJ1-2, with a tentative D call TRBD1 (6 bases). This CDR3 spans 15 amino acids. Germline CDR1 is SEHNR and CDR2 is FQNEAQ (reference sequence). Between the trimmed V and J ends, which lost 1 base and 4 bases, there was a span of 13 bases. The CDR3 region has the DNA TGTGCCAGCAGCTTAGAGGGGGGATTACGCTATGGCTACACCTTC. Protein sequence: CASSLEGGLRYGYTF.

The chain links TRBV4-1 to TRBJ1-2; 8 positions agree with TRBD1. Germline V lookup: CDR1 MGHRA, CDR2 YSYEKL. The CDR3 loop spans 17 amino acids. V was pared by 0 bases and J by 4 bases, with 10 bases of the junction left unmatched. The CDR3 spells CASSQDGPGQGAYGYTF. Written as DNA, the CDR3 is TGCGCCAGCAGCCAAGATGGGCCGGGGCAGGGGGCCTATGGCTACACCTTC.

As regards this clone: At the DNA level, this CDR3 is encoded by other sequences in the same sample as well. V is TRBV5-4 and J is TRBJ2-7, with D perhaps TRBD1 (5 bases). Germline V lookup: CDR1 SGHNT, CDR2 YYREEE (reference sequence). This CDR3 comprises 14 residues. The V end lost 2 bases, the J end lost 4 bases, and 13 bases lay between the germline ends. CDR3 residues: CASSLRGALYEQYF. CDR3 DNA: TGTGCCAGCAGCTTAAGGGGCGCGCTGTACGAGCAGTACTTC.

The V gene is TRBV5-1, the J gene TRBJ2-1; D is unclear. Germline CDR1 reads SGHRS; CDR2 reads YFSETQ. Trimming removed 6 bases from V and 4 bases from J, with 11 bases in between. This CDR3 is built from 13 residues. This CDR3 reads CASTLGSYNEQFF. CDR3 coding DNA: TGCGCCAGCACCCTAGGGTCGTACAATGAGCAGTTCTTC.

The gene calls are TRBV9 and TRBJ1-1; the match to TRBD1 covers 8 bases. The CDR3 has 17 amino acids. V dropped 3 bases and J dropped 4; count of bases not matched to a gene: 14. The germline gives CDR1 SGDLS, CDR2 YYNGEE. The CDR3 DNA sequence: TGTGCCAGCAGCGCCAAGCCGAGAGGACAGGGCGGCACTGAAGCTTTCTTT. Translated: CASSAKPRGQGGTEAFF.